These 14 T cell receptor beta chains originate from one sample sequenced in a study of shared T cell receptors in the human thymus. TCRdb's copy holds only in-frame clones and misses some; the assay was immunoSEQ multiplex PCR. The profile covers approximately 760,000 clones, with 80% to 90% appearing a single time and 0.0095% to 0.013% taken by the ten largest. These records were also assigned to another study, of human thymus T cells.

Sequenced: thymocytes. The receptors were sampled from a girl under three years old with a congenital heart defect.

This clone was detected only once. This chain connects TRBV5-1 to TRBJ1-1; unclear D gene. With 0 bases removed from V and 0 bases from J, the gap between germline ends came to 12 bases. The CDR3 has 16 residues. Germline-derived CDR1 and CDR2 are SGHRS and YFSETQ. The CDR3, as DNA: TGCGCCAGCAGCTTGGGTTTAGAAACCCTGAACACTGAAGCTTTCTTT. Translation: CASSLGLETLNTEAFF. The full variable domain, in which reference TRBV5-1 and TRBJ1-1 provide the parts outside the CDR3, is KAGVTQTPRYLIKTRGQQVTLSCSPISGHRSVSWYQQTPGQGLQFLFEYFSETQRNKGNFPGRFSGRQFSNSRSEMNVSTLELGDSALYLCASSLGLETLNTEAFFGQGTRLTVV.

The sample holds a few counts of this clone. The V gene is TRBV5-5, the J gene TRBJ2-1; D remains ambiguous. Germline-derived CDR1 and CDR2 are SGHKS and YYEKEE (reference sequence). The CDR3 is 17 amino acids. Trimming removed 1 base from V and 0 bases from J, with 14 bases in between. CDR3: CASSLSWRPSSYNEQFF. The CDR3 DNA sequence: TGTGCCAGCAGCTTGTCCTGGCGGCCCAGCTCCTACAATGAGCAGTTCTTC. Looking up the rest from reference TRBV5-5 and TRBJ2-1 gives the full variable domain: DAGVTQSPTHLIKTRGQQVTLRCSPISGHKSVSWYQQVLGQGPQFIFQYYEKEERGRGNFPDRFSARQFPNYSSELNVNALLLGDSALYLCASSLSWRPSSYNEQFFGPGTRLTVL.

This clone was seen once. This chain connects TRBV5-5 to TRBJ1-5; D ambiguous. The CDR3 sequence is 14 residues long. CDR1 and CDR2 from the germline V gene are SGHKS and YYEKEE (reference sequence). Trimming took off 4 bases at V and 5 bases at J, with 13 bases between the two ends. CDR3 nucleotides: TGTGCCAGCAGCCTCCAGGCCCCAGATCAGCCCCAGCATTTT. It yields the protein CASSLQAPDQPQHF.

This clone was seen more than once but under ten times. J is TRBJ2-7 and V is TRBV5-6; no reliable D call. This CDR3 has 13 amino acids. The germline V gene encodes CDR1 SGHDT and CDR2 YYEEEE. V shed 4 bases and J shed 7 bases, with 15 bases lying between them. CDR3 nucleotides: TGTGCCAGCAGCCACGGGTCCTCTGAGGAGCAGTACTTC. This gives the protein CASSHGSSEEQYF. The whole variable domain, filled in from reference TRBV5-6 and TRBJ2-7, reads DAGVTQSPTHLIKTRGQQVTLRCSPKSGHDTVSWYQQALGQGPQFIFQYYEEEERQRGNFPDRFSGHQFPNYSSELNVNALLLGDSALYLCASSHGSSEEQYFGPGTRLTVT.

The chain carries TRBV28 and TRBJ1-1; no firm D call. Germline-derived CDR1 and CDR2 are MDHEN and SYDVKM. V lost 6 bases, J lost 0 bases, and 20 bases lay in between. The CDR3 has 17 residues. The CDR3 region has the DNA TGTGCCAGCAGCTTGATAGCCCGGGTCAGCCTGAACACTGAAGCTTTCTTT. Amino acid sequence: CASSLIARVSLNTEAFF.

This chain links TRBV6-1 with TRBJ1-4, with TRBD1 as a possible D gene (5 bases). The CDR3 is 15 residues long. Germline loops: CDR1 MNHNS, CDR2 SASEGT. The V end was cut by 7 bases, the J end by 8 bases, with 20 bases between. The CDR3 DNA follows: TGTGCCAGCATAAGCCGGGACCAGGAGGGCGAAAAACTGTTTTTT. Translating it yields CASISRDQEGEKLFF.

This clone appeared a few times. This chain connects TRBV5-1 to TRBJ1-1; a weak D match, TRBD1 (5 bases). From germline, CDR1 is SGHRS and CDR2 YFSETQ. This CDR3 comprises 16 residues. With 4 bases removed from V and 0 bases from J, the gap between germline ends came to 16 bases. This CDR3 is CASSGNGHSVNTEAFF. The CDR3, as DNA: TGCGCCAGCAGCGGAAATGGACATTCAGTGAACACTGAAGCTTTCTTT. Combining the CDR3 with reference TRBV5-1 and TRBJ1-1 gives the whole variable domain KAGVTQTPRYLIKTRGQQVTLSCSPISGHRSVSWYQQTPGQGLQFLFEYFSETQRNKGNFPGRFSGRQFSNSRSEMNVSTLELGDSALYLCASSGNGHSVNTEAFFGQGTRLTVV.

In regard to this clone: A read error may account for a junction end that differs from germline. DNA for the CDR3: TGTGCCAGCAGAGAATTACAGGGTGAAGCTTTCTTT. This sequence encodes CASRELQGEAFF. V is TRBV25-1 and J is TRBJ1-1, with D perhaps matching TRBD1 (6 bases). The CDR3 is 12 amino acids. From germline, CDR1 is MGHDK and CDR2 SYGVNS.

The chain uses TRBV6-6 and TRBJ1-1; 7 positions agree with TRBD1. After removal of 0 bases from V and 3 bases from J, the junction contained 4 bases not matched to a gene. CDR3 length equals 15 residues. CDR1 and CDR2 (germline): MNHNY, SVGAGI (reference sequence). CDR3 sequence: CASSYSRQGDTEAFF. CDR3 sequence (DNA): TGTGCCAGCAGTTACTCCCGACAGGGAGACACTGAAGCTTTCTTT.

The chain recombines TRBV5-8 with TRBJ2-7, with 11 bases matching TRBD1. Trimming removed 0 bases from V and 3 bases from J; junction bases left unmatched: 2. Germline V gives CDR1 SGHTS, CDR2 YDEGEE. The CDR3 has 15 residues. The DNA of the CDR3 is TGTGCCAGCAGCTTGGAGGGACAGGGGGGCTACGAGCAGTACTTC. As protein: CASSLEGQGGYEQYF. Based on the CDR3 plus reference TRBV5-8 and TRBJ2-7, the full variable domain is EAGVTQSPTHLIKTRGQQATLRCSPISGHTSVYWYQQALGLGLQFLLWYDEGEERNRGNFPPRFSGRQFPNYSSELNVNALELEDSALYLCASSLEGQGGYEQYFGPGTRLTVT.

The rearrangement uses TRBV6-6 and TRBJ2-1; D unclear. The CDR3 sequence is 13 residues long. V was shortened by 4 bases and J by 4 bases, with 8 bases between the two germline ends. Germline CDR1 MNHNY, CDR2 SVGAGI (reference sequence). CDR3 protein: CASSFDTYNEQFF. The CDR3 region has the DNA TGTGCCAGCAGTTTTGACACTTACAATGAGCAGTTCTTC.

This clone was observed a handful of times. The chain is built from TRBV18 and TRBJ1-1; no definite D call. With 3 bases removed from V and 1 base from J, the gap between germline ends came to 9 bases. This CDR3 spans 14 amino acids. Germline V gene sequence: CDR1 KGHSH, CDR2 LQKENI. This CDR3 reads CASSPPLRNTEAFF. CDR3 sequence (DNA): TGTGCCAGCTCACCCCCTCTCAGGAACACTGAAGCTTTCTTT.

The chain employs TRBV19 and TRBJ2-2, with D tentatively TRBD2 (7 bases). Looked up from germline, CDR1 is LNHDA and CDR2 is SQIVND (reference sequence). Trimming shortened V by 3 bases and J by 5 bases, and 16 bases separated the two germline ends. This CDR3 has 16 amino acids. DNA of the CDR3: TGTGCCAGTAGTATCGAAGGGGGGGGTCGAACCGGGGAGCTGTTTTTT. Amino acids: CASSIEGGGRTGELFF.

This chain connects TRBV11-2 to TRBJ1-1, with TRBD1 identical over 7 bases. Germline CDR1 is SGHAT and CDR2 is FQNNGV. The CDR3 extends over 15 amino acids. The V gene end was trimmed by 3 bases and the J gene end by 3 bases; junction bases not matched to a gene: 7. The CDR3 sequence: CASSFTGEMDTEAFF. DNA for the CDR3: TGTGCCAGCAGCTTTACAGGGGAGATGGACACTGAAGCTTTCTTT.